The T cell receptor (beta chain) described here comes from a study of cytomegalovirus exposure and HLA in healthy donors. Primers: 60 Vbeta forward and 13 Jbeta reverse. Sequencing was performed with immunoSEQ multiplex PCR; in TCRdb, only in-frame clones are kept and a portion is missing. This sample has nearly 95,000 clones, with 6.5% to 8% found just once. This sequence was found in a man aged 45-65 years in good health and CMV-seronegative. The sample taken for sequencing was PBMCs.

CDR3 sequence: CASTTTGSQPQHF. The CDR3, as DNA: TGTGCCAGTACTACGACAGGGTCTCAGCCCCAGCATTTT. The chain recombines TRBV7-9 with TRBJ1-5, with TRBD1 matching over 7 bases. The CDR3 runs 13 residues. CDR1 and CDR2 (germline): SEHNR, FQNEAQ (reference sequence). Trimming at V came to 9 bases and at J to 6 bases, leaving 8 bases not matched to a gene.